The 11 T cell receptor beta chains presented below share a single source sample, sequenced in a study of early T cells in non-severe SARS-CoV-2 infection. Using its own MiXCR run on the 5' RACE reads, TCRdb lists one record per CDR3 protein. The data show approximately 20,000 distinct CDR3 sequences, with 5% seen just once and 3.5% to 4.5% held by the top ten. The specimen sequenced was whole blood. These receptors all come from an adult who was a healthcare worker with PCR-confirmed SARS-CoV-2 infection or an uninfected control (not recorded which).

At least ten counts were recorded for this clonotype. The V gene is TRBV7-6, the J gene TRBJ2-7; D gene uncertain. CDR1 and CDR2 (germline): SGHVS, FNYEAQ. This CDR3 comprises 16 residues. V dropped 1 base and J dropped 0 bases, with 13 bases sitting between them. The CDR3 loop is CASSLGDPLSSYEQYF. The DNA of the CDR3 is TGTGCCAGCAGCTTAGGAGACCCCTTAAGCTCCTACGAGCAGTACTTC.

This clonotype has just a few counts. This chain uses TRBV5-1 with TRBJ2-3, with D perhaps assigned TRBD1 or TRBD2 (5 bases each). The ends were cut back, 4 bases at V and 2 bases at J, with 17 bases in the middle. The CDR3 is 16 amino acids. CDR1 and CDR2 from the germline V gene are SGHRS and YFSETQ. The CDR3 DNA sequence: TGCGCCAGCAGCCTGGCCGGGGCACTCCTCACAGATACGCAGTATTTT. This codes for CASSLAGALLTDTQYF.

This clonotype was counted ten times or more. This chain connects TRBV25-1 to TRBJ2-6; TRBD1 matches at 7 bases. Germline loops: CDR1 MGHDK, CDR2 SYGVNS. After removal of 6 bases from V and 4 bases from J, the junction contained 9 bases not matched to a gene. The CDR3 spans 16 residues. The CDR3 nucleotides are TGTGCCAGCAGCCAAGCCAGGGGGTCCGGGGCCAACGTCCTGACTTTC. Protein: CASSQARGSGANVLTF.

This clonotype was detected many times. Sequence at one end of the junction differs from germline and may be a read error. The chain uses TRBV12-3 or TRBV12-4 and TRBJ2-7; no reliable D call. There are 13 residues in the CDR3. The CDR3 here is CASTLGNGPPPHF. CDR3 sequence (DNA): TGTGCCAGCACCTTGGGGAACGGACCCCCCCCACACTTC.

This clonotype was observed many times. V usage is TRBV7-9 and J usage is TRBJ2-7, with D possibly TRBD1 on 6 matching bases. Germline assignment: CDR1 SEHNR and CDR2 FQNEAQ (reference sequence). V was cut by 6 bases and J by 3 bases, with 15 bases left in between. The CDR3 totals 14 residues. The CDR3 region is CASRSSRDIYEQYF. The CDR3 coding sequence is TGTGCCAGCAGATCCTCCCGGGACATCTACGAGCAGTACTTC.

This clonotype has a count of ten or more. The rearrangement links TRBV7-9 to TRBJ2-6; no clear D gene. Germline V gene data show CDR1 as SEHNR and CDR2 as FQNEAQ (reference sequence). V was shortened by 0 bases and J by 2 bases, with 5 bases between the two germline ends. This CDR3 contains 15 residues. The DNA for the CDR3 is TGTGCCAGCAGCTTAGCAGGAGCTGGGGCCAACGTCCTGACTTTC. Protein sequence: CASSLAGAGANVLTF.

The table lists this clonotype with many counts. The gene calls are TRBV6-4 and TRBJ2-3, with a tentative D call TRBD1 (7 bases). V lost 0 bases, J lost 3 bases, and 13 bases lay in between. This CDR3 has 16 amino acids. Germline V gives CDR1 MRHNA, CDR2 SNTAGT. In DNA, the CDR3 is TGTGCCAGCAGTGACTCCGGGCAGGGGGGAACAGATACGCAGTATTTT. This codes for CASSDSGQGGTDTQYF.

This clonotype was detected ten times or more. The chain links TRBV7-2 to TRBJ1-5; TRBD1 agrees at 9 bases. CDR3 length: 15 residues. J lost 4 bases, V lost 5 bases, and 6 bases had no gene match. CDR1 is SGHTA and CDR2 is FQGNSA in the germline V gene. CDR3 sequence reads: CASSPGTGFNQPQHF. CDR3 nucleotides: TGTGCCAGCAGCCCGGGGACAGGGTTTAATCAGCCCCAGCATTTT.

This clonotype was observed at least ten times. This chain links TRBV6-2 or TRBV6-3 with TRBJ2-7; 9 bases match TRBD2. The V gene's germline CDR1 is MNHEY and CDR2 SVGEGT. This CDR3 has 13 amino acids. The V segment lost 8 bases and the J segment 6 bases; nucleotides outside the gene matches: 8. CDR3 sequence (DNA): TGTGCCAGCGAGGGACTAGCTCCACCCGAGCAGTACTTC. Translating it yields CASEGLAPPEQYF.

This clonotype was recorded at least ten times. CDR3 in DNA: TGTGCCAGTAGTATGGGGACAGGACCCTACGAGCAGTACTTC. Translation: CASSMGTGPYEQYF. This sequence joins TRBV19 and TRBJ2-7, with 8 nucleotides matching TRBD1. CDR1 is LNHDA and CDR2 is SQIVND in the germline V gene (reference sequence). Trimming removed 3 bases from V and 2 bases from J; junction bases left unmatched: 3. This CDR3 spans 14 amino acids.

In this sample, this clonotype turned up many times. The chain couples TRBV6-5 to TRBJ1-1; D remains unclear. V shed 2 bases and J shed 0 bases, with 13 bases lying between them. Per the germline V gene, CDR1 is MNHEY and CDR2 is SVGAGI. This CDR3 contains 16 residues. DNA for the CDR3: TGTGCCAGCAGTTACCGGATCTACCAGGTGAACACTGAAGCTTTCTTT. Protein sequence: CASSYRIYQVNTEAFF.